These 32 T cell receptor beta chains were sequenced from one sample in a study of T cells in Graves' hyperthyroidism and ophthalmopathy. Amplified TCR beta CDR3 regions came from RNA transcripts. Researchers ran a first-round RT-PCR on the TCR CDR3 using the HTBI primer set. Via MiXCR, TCRdb re-called the multiplex PCR reads, giving one row per CDR3 protein. The table has about 400,000 distinct CDR3 sequences, about 14% seen once. Sequenced input: blood. The origin of the receptors is a woman aged 25-40 years with Graves' ophthalmopathy.

This clonotype appeared many times. The chain has TRBV11-1 and TRBJ2-2; maybe TRBD1 (6 bases). CDR1 is SGHAT, CDR2 FQDESV, per germline (reference sequence). Trimming took off 1 base at V and 0 bases at J, with 12 bases between the two ends. The CDR3 spans 17 residues. DNA of the CDR3: TGTGCCAGCAGCTTAGGTCTGGCAGGGGCGAACACCGGGGAGCTGTTTTTT. Translating it yields CASSLGLAGANTGELFF.

This clonotype has ten or more counts. The chain couples TRBV4-1 to TRBJ2-7; no firm D call. Germline assignment: CDR1 MGHRA and CDR2 YSYEKL. There are 13 residues in the CDR3. V lost 1 base, J lost 5 bases, and 9 bases lay in between. The CDR3 region has the DNA TGCGCCAGCAGCCAAGTCTCTTACCACGAGCAGTACTTC. It codes for CASSQVSYHEQYF.

The sample holds many counts of this clonotype. V is TRBV12-3 or TRBV12-4 and J is TRBJ1-3; tentatively, D is TRBD1 (6 bases). V was clipped by 3 bases and J by 9 bases, with 15 bases between them. CDR3 length: 14 residues. The CDR3 DNA is TGTGCCAGCAGTTTGTTCGGGGGCGGCAGCACCATATATTTT. Translating gives CASSLFGGGSTIYF.

This clonotype has a count of ten or more. The chain employs TRBV5-5 and TRBJ2-6; no clear D gene. Per germline, CDR1 SGHKS and CDR2 YYEKEE (reference sequence). The CDR3 totals 15 residues. V was shortened by 1 base and J by 3 bases, with 8 bases between the two germline ends. The CDR3 DNA follows: TGTGCCAGCAGCTTGTTAGTGATTGGGGCCAACGTCCTGACTTTC. Protein: CASSLLVIGANVLTF. Full variable domain (rest looked up from reference TRBV5-5 and TRBJ2-6): DAGVTQSPTHLIKTRGQQVTLRCSPISGHKSVSWYQQVLGQGPQFIFQYYEKEERGRGNFPDRFSARQFPNYSSELNVNALLLGDSALYLCASSLLVIGANVLTFGAGSRLTVL.

The CDR3 DNA reads TGTGCCAGCAGCTTAACAGCGGGGGTAGGAGAGACCCAGTACTTC. Amino acid sequence: CASSLTAGVGETQYF. V gene TRBV7-2 combines with J gene TRBJ2-5; 8 nucleotides line up with TRBD2. Trimming took 2 bases from V and 4 from J; bases not matched to a gene: 6. Germline V gene data show CDR1 as SGHTA and CDR2 as FQGNSA. The CDR3 contains 15 residues.

This clonotype was recorded many times. This chain links TRBV12-5 with TRBJ2-1; 11 positions agree with TRBD2. Looked up from germline, CDR1 is LGHNT and CDR2 is FRNRAP. This CDR3 has 19 residues. After removal of 5 bases from V and 5 bases from J, the junction contained 17 bases not matched to a gene. The CDR3 loop reads CASGLTPDLAGGRHNEQFF. CDR3 in DNA: TGTGCTAGTGGTCTCACACCCGACTTAGCGGGGGGGCGGCACAATGAGCAGTTCTTC.

Details on this clonotype: With a much larger clone just one base away, this may be a read error. The chain is built from TRBV24-1 and TRBJ1-5, with unresolved D. V lost 9 bases and J 3 bases, leaving 5 bases between the germline ends. Germline CDR1 and CDR2: KGHDR and SFDVKD. CDR3 size: 11 residues. The CDR3 region has the DNA TGTGCCACCCAAGCCAATCAGCCCCAGCATTTT. It encodes CATQANQPQHF.

On this clonotype itself: Germline and junction disagree at one end, which may indicate a read error. The chain has TRBV6-1 and TRBJ1-3; D is unclear. Germline V gives CDR1 MNHNS, CDR2 SASEGT. The CDR3 sequence is 17 residues long. CDR3 sequence (DNA): TGTGCCAGCAGTGAAGCGCCAACCTTTAGCTCTGGAAACATCATATATTTT. Residues: CASSEAPTFSSGNIIYF.

This clonotype was seen at least ten times. This chain uses TRBV12-3 or TRBV12-4 with TRBJ1-4, with D possibly TRBD1 on 6 matching bases. The CDR3 loop spans 15 amino acids. With 6 bases removed from V and 6 bases from J, the gap between germline ends came to 17 bases. CDR3 in DNA: TGTGCCAGCAGCCCCTCGGGGCAGGGGTATGAAAAACTGTTTTTT. This sequence encodes CASSPSGQGYEKLFF.

This clonotype was seen many times. V and J are TRBV7-9 and TRBJ2-2, with D uncertain. The CDR3 spans 11 residues. V lost 3 bases and J lost 10, with 6 bases in between. Per the germline V gene, CDR1 is SEHNR and CDR2 is FQNEAQ (reference sequence). CDR3 sequence (DNA): TGTGCCAGCAGCTTGAATACGGAGCTGTTTTTT. This sequence encodes CASSLNTELFF.

This clonotype was seen many times. This chain joins TRBV28 and TRBJ2-7, with 9 positions matching TRBD1. This CDR3 has 15 amino acids. CDR1 is MDHEN and CDR2 is SYDVKM in the germline V gene. V shed 7 bases, J shed 4 bases, and the junction held 11 bases outside the gene matches. CDR3 DNA sequence: TGTGCCAGCAACCTGATTGGACAGGGGAGATACGAGCAGTACTTC. Translating gives CASNLIGQGRYEQYF.

The genes are TRBV7-9 and TRBJ2-5; TRBD1 matches at 9 bases. V lost 6 bases and J lost 2; bases outside the gene matches: 10. Germline lookup yields CDR1 SEHNR and CDR2 FQNEAQ (reference sequence). The CDR3 totals 16 residues. DNA of the CDR3: TGTGCCAGCAGTCCTCCCCGGGACAGGGCACAAGAGACCCAGTACTTC. This translates into CASSPPRDRAQETQYF.

The table lists this clonotype with many counts. The CDR3 reads CASRSRQGWETQYF. In DNA form, the CDR3 reads TGTGCCAGCAGGTCCCGACAGGGGTGGGAGACCCAGTACTTC. The chain couples TRBV28 to TRBJ2-5; 8 bases are a match to TRBD1. V shed 6 bases and J 5 bases; nucleotides not matched to a gene: 8. Per germline, CDR1 MDHEN and CDR2 SYDVKM. This CDR3 is 14 amino acids long. Together with reference TRBV28 and TRBJ2-5, the CDR3 gives the full variable domain: DVKVTQSSRYLVKRTGEKVFLECVQDMDHENMFWYRQDPGLGLRLIYFSYDVKMKEKGDIPEGYSVSREKKERFSLILESASTNQTSMYLCASRSRQGWETQYFGPGTRLLVL.

In this sample, this clonotype turned up a few times. The chain carries TRBV19 and TRBJ2-7, with unresolved D. CDR1 and CDR2 (germline): LNHDA, SQIVND (reference sequence). V lost 4 bases, J lost 2 bases, and 15 bases lay in between. This CDR3 comprises 15 residues. The CDR3 region has the DNA TGTGCCAGTAGTACCGTTCCTCCAGGCCCCTACGAGCAGTACTTC. Its protein is CASSTVPPGPYEQYF.

This clonotype was seen at least ten times. The rearrangement links TRBV27 to TRBJ1-2; D is unclear. Germline V gene sequence: CDR1 MNHEY, CDR2 SMNVEV (reference sequence). V was cut by 6 bases and J by 3 bases, with 14 bases left in between. The CDR3 has 14 residues. The CDR3 nucleotides read TGTGCCAGCAGCCCAGCAGGACTTTACTATGGCTACACCTTC. This sequence encodes CASSPAGLYYGYTF.

This clonotype occurred many times. V is TRBV30 and J is TRBJ1-2, with a tentative D call TRBD1 (6 bases). Germline-derived CDR1 and CDR2 are GTSNPN and SVGIG (reference sequence). The CDR3 is 13 amino acids. Trimming took 8 bases from V and 7 from J, leaving 20 bases between them. The CDR3 coding sequence is TGTGCCCGGTCTGGGGGCGCAGTAGGTGGCTACACCTTC. Its translation: CARSGGAVGGYTF.

This clonotype has at least ten counts. The chain employs TRBV20-1 and TRBJ2-2; 7 bases are a match to TRBD2. Looked up from germline, CDR1 is DFQATT and CDR2 is SNEGSKA (reference sequence). CDR3 size: 15 residues. V was pared by 6 bases and J by 1 base, with 8 bases of the junction left unmatched. CDR3 residues: CSAQHSSGNTGELFF. The CDR3 region has the DNA TGCAGTGCCCAACACTCTAGCGGGAACACCGGGGAGCTGTTTTTT.

There are many counts of this clonotype. The V call is TRBV20-1, the J call TRBJ2-5; no clear D. This CDR3 contains 12 residues. Trimming cost V 0 bases and J 4 bases, with 6 bases left between them. In germline, CDR1 is DFQATT, CDR2 SNEGSKA (reference sequence). The CDR3 loop is CSARDDRETQYF. CDR3 bases: TGCAGTGCTAGAGACGACCGAGAGACCCAGTACTTC.

This clonotype was seen repeatedly, ten times or more. The CDR3: CASSFAGGYTF. CDR3 DNA: TGTGCCAGCAGCTTCGCTGGCGGCTACACCTTC. V and J are TRBV7-2 and TRBJ1-2; D is unresolved. V lost 3 bases and J 8 bases, leaving 7 bases between the germline ends. The CDR3 extends over 11 amino acids. The germline gives CDR1 SGHTA, CDR2 FQGNSA. Full variable domain (rest looked up from reference TRBV7-2 and TRBJ1-2): GAGVSQSPSNKVTEKGKDVELRCDPISGHTALYWYRQSLGQGLEFLIYFQGNSAPDKSGLPSDRFSAERTGGSVSTLTIQRTQQEDSAVYLCASSFAGGYTFGSGTRLTVV.

In its sample, this clonotype was seen many times. This chain joins TRBV2 and TRBJ2-3; 10 bases align to TRBD2. Germline CDR1 is SNHLY and CDR2 is FYNNEI. The CDR3 length is 16 residues. With 11 bases clipped from V and 5 bases from J, the junction kept 16 bases outside the gene matches. Here the CDR3 DNA reads TGTGCCGGACTCGGGCGGGAGCGGGGGGGCGGAGATACGCAGTATTTT. This codes for CAGLGRERGGGDTQYF.

In this sample, this clonotype turned up many times. The chain joins TRBV18 to TRBJ2-1; TRBD2 matches at 11 bases. J was trimmed by 2 bases and V by 3 bases; bases with no gene match: 12. CDR3 size: 19 residues. The germline V gene has CDR1 KGHSH and CDR2 LQKENI. CDR3 loop: CASSPFPSSGGSTYNEQFF. CDR3 DNA: TGTGCCAGCTCACCTTTTCCGTCTAGCGGGGGGTCAACCTACAATGAGCAGTTCTTC.

A few counts support this clonotype. This chain connects TRBV9 to TRBJ1-2; TRBD1 matches 7 bases. V dropped 4 bases and J dropped 5; count of bases not matched to a gene: 5. Germline V gives CDR1 SGDLS, CDR2 YYNGEE. The CDR3 extends over 13 amino acids. The CDR3 is CASSPRQGYGYTF. The CDR3 coding sequence is TGTGCCAGCAGCCCTCGACAGGGTTATGGCTACACCTTC.

Remarks on this clonotype: It may be a read error: a sequence one base away is much more abundant. The CDR3 reads CASSEADSGQETQNF. The CDR3 DNA reads as TGTGCCAGCAGTGAAGCGGACAGCGGGCAAGAGACCCAGAACTTC. This sequence joins TRBV6-1 and TRBJ2-5; D is perhaps TRBD1 or TRBD2 (6 bases each). CDR3 length equals 15 residues. The germline gives CDR1 MNHNS, CDR2 SASEGT.

This clonotype was counted at least ten times. The gene calls are TRBV28 and TRBJ1-2; 7 bases align to TRBD1. This CDR3 is built from 14 residues. The J segment lost 2 bases and the V segment lost 7 bases, leaving 7 bases of the junction unmatched. CDR1 and CDR2 from the germline V gene are MDHEN and SYDVKM. The CDR3 DNA is TGTGCCAGCAAATACCCGGGACAGAACTATGGCTACACCTTC. It specifies CASKYPGQNYGYTF.

Remarks on this clonotype: This clone may be a read error of a much larger clone one base away. V and J are TRBV12-3 or TRBV12-4 and TRBJ1-5, with D unresolved. Trimming removed 3 bases at V and 1 base at J, with 19 bases between. The CDR3 sequence is 18 residues long. The CDR3 nucleotides are TGTGCCAGCAGTTTCGAGGCAGGCGGCCCGCGAAGCAATCAGCCCCAGCATTTT. It yields the protein CASSFEAGGPRSNQPQHF.

This clonotype was seen repeatedly, ten times or more. J is TRBJ1-2 and V is TRBV28, with 9 positions matching TRBD1. Trimming at V came to 7 bases and at J to 6 bases, leaving 3 bases not matched to a gene. This CDR3 is built from 12 residues. CDR1 and CDR2 from the germline V gene are MDHEN and SYDVKM. CDR3 nucleotides: TGTGCCAGCAATGGACAGGGGCATGGCTACACCTTC. Its protein product is CASNGQGHGYTF.

In its sample, this clonotype was seen many times. The rearrangement links TRBV12-3 or TRBV12-4 to TRBJ2-7; D may be TRBD1 or TRBD2 (5 bases each). This CDR3 region has 13 residues. V lost 4 bases and J lost 4, with 11 bases in between. The CDR3 DNA reads TGTGCCAGCAGTTACGGGACGGCGTACGAGCAGTACTTC. Protein: CASSYGTAYEQYF.

The V call is TRBV10-1, the J call TRBJ2-1; D is undetermined. The V and J ends lost 3 bases and 10 bases respectively, with 16 bases between them. Germline assignment: CDR1 WNHNN and CDR2 SYGVQD (reference sequence). This CDR3 comprises 14 residues. CDR3 sequence reads: CASSDPVTPGEQFF. CDR3 DNA: TGCGCCAGCAGTGATCCCGTCACTCCGGGCGAGCAGTTCTTC.

The chain links TRBV19 to TRBJ1-3; D might be TRBD1 (5 bases). V was pared by 5 bases and J by 1 base, with 6 bases between. This CDR3 spans 13 amino acids. Germline CDR1 and CDR2: LNHDA and SQIVND (reference sequence). The CDR3 bases are TGTGCCAGTAGTGGGGCTTCTGGAAACACCATATATTTT. Translated: CASSGASGNTIYF. Full variable domain (outside the CDR3, taken from reference TRBV19 and TRBJ1-3): DGGITQSPKYLFRKEGQNVTLSCEQNLNHDAMYWYRQDPGQGLRLIYYSQIVNDFQKGDIAEGYSVSREKKESFPLTVTSAQKNPTAFYLCASSGASGNTIYFGEGSWLTVV.

This clonotype was counted ten times or more. CDR3 amino acids: CASSPPIRGGNQPQHF. The CDR3 DNA sequence: TGTGCCAGCAGCCCCCCAATAAGGGGAGGCAATCAGCCCCAGCATTTT. V is TRBV6-2 or TRBV6-3 and J is TRBJ1-5; maybe TRBD1 (5 bases). The V gene lost 6 bases and the J gene lost 2 bases, with 17 bases spanning the gap. This CDR3 contains 16 residues. Germline CDR1 and CDR2: MNHEY and SVGEGT.

This clonotype was counted many times. The chain employs TRBV27 and TRBJ2-3, with D tentatively TRBD1 (6 bases). The germline V gene encodes CDR1 MNHEY and CDR2 SMNVEV (reference sequence). Trimming stripped 7 bases from V and 2 bases from J, with 16 bases between. The CDR3 has 15 residues. CDR3 in DNA: TGTGCCAGCAACATAGAGGGGGATGCCACAGATACGCAGTATTTT. Translated, it gives CASNIEGDATDTQYF.

This clonotype has at least ten counts. The chain recombines TRBV7-9 with TRBJ1-1; D possibly corresponds to TRBD1 (5 bases). The CDR3 spans 15 residues. Germline V CDR1 and CDR2: SEHNR, FQNEAQ (reference sequence). V shed 1 base and J shed 6 bases, with 15 bases lying between them. The CDR3, as DNA: TGTGCCAGCAGCTTAGACGGGGCAGTGGCCTCTGAAGCTTTCTTT. Protein sequence: CASSLDGAVASEAFF.